Each of the 22 T cell receptor beta chains below was sequenced from the same sample in a study of OX40 agonist ivuxolimab in advanced cancers. Sequenced by immunoSEQ multiplex PCR; TCRdb stores in-frame clones only, minus some. The sample records about 58,000 clones, 80% to 90% being singletons. Sample: CD4+ or CD8+ T cells sorted from blood, taken in a trial of the OX40 agonist ivuxolimab. Receptors were obtained from an adult with an advanced solid tumor such as melanoma, head and neck, liver or kidney cancer.

Worth noting for this clone: The junction does not match germline at one end; this may be a read error. V gene TRBV5-4 combines with J gene TRBJ2-7, with D perhaps TRBD2 (6 bases). CDR1 SGHNT and CDR2 YYREEE come from the germline V gene (reference sequence). The CDR3 consists of 13 residues. The DNA for the CDR3 is TGTGCCAGCAGCCTTACTAGCTCCCACGAGCAGTACTTC. It is translated as CASSLTSSHEQYF.

This clone came up a few times. The chain links TRBV19 to TRBJ1-5; D is ambiguous. V was pared by 6 bases and J by 4 bases, with 10 bases between. Germline V gene lookup returns CDR1 LNHDA and CDR2 SQIVND (reference sequence). The CDR3 runs 13 residues. CDR3 DNA: TGTGCCAGTAGCACACAGCTGAATCAGCCCCAGCATTTT. Protein product: CASSTQLNQPQHF.

The chain carries TRBV4-1 and TRBJ2-7, with 11 bases matching TRBD1. Germline-derived CDR1 and CDR2 are MGHRA and YSYEKL. The CDR3 contains 16 residues. V lost 1 base and J lost 2; bases outside the gene matches: 4. CDR3 bases: TGCGCCAGCAGCCAAGTTGGGACAGGGGGTGCCTACGAGCAGTACTTC. Its protein is CASSQVGTGGAYEQYF.

V is TRBV19 and J is TRBJ1-2, with TRBD1 matching over 9 bases. J lost 4 bases, V lost 6 bases, and 12 bases had no gene match. The V gene's germline CDR1 is LNHDA and CDR2 SQIVND (reference sequence). CDR3 length equals 16 residues. CDR3 bases: TGTGCCAGTAGCAAATGGACAGGGGATGGCGGCTATGGCTACACCTTC. Translated, it gives CASSKWTGDGGYGYTF.

The chain employs TRBV28 and TRBJ1-2; a weak D match, TRBD1 (5 bases). Germline CDR1 MDHEN, CDR2 SYDVKM. CDR3 size: 15 residues. The V gene lost 11 bases and the J gene lost 4 bases, with 23 bases spanning the gap. CDR3 bases: TGTGCCCCCCACCCCAGGGCACCGGGGATCTATGGCTACACCTTC. Translated, it gives CAPHPRAPGIYGYTF.

This rearrangement joins TRBV28 to TRBJ2-2; no firm D call. The CDR3 spans 12 residues. Germline CDR1 MDHEN, CDR2 SYDVKM. V was cut by 5 bases and J by 6 bases, with 7 bases left in between. For the CDR3, the DNA is TGTGCCAGCAGTGTATCGGCCGGGGAGCTGTTTTTT. Translation gives CASSVSAGELFF.

The V and J genes are TRBV5-1 and TRBJ1-4; 8 bases are shared with TRBD1. Unmatched junction bases numbered 5, after V lost 0 bases and J lost 7 bases. Germline V CDR1 and CDR2: SGHRS, YFSETQ. This CDR3 has 15 residues. The CDR3 bases are TGCGCCAGCAGCTTGGTCGGCCAGGGGGCTGAAAAACTGTTTTTT. Translating gives CASSLVGQGAEKLFF. The full variable domain, rest sourced from reference TRBV5-1 and TRBJ1-4, is KAGVTQTPRYLIKTRGQQVTLSCSPISGHRSVSWYQQTPGQGLQFLFEYFSETQRNKGNFPGRFSGRQFSNSRSEMNVSTLELGDSALYLCASSLVGQGAEKLFFGSGTQLSVL.

This rearrangement joins TRBV5-1 to TRBJ2-5; no definite D call. Between the trimmed V and J ends, which lost 2 bases and 1 base, there was a span of 9 bases. Germline V lookup: CDR1 SGHRS, CDR2 YFSETQ. The CDR3 spans 14 residues. The CDR3 DNA reads as TGCGCCAGCAGCTTATCTTGGACCCAAGAGACCCAGTACTTC. Protein: CASSLSWTQETQYF.

CDR3 coding DNA: TGTGCCAGCAGTGAGACATTGACCGGGGAGCTGTTTTTT. Translating gives CASSETLTGELFF. The rearrangement links TRBV6-4 to TRBJ2-2, with unresolved D. Germline-derived CDR1 and CDR2 are MRHNA and SNTAGT. This CDR3 region has 13 residues. Trimming pared 3 bases from V and 5 bases from J, leaving 7 bases between.

This clone was counted a single time. V is TRBV9 and J is TRBJ1-1; D is unclear. The CDR3 runs 13 residues. CDR1 and CDR2 from the germline V gene are SGDLS and YYNGEE. Trimming shortened V by 4 bases and J by 1 base, and 8 bases separated the two germline ends. CDR3 protein: CASSSRWNTEAFF. The CDR3 DNA sequence: TGTGCCAGCAGCTCACGGTGGAACACTGAAGCTTTCTTT.

The chain combines TRBV6-5 with TRBJ1-1; 9 bases fit TRBD1. The length of the CDR3 is 13 residues. CDR1 and CDR2 (germline): MNHEY, SVGAGI. The ends lost 6 bases at V and 11 bases at J; junction bases unmatched: 10. The CDR3 bases are TGTGCCAGCAGAGACTACAGGGGGCATTTCGCTTTCTTT. Encoded protein: CASRDYRGHFAFF.

The gene calls are TRBV5-1 and TRBJ2-7; D is possibly TRBD1 (5 bases). The germline CDR1 and CDR2 sequences are SGHRS and YFSETQ. The CDR3 covers 14 residues. V lost 0 bases and J lost 1, with 8 bases in between. CDR3 sequence reads: CASSLGTTSYEQYF. As DNA, the CDR3 is TGCGCCAGCAGCTTGGGGACAACATCCTACGAGCAGTACTTC.

Only one count was recorded for this clone. This chain links TRBV7-3 with TRBJ1-1, with TRBD1 identical over 8 bases. V gave up 1 base and J gave up 4 bases; unmatched junction bases: 8. The CDR3 consists of 16 residues. Germline-derived CDR1 and CDR2 are SGHTA and FQGTGA. In nucleotides, the CDR3 is TGTGCCAGCAGCTTAAAGCCAGGGGGCTATATCACTGAAGCTTTCTTT. Translating gives CASSLKPGGYITEAFF.

The rearrangement uses TRBV20-1 and TRBJ1-1; D ambiguous. This CDR3 contains 11 residues. Trimming shortened V by 4 bases and J by 7 bases, and 10 bases separated the two germline ends. Germline V lookup: CDR1 DFQATT, CDR2 SNEGSKA (reference sequence). The chain's CDR3 is CSAILGVEAFF. For the CDR3, the DNA is TGCAGTGCTATACTTGGCGTTGAAGCTTTCTTT.

Turning to this clone: The junction and the germline gene differ at one end; a read error may be behind it. The chain uses TRBV6-1 and TRBJ1-2, with 7 bases identical to TRBD1. Germline V gene sequence: CDR1 MNHNS, CDR2 SASEGT. CDR3 size: 17 residues. Here the CDR3 reads CAISARGQPSANYGYTF. The CDR3, as DNA: TGTGCCATCAGTGCACGGGGACAGCCATCCGCTAACTATGGCTACACCTTC.

The J gene is TRBJ2-3, the V gene TRBV30; 8 nucleotides line up with TRBD2. Per germline, CDR1 GTSNPN and CDR2 SVGIG (reference sequence). This CDR3 comprises 13 residues. After removal of 3 bases from V and 2 bases from J, the junction contained 1 base not matched to a gene. The CDR3 DNA follows: TGTGCCTGGAGACTAGCGGCCACAGATACGCAGTATTTT. Translation: CAWRLAATDTQYF.

This chain connects TRBV9 to TRBJ2-2, with TRBD1 as a possible D gene (6 bases). Deletions cut 0 bases from V and 5 bases from J, with 11 bases between. The CDR3 runs to 15 residues. Germline CDR1 reads SGDLS; CDR2 reads YYNGEE. CDR3 sequence: CASSVAGQGTGELFF. CDR3 sequence (DNA): TGTGCCAGCAGCGTAGCGGGGCAGGGGACCGGGGAGCTGTTTTTT.

CDR3 in amino acids: CASLQGVAGPVGETQYF. CDR3 sequence (DNA): TGTGCTAGCCTCCAGGGGGTAGCGGGTCCCGTCGGGGAGACCCAGTACTTC. The chain uses TRBV7-7 and TRBJ2-5, with D perhaps matching TRBD1 or TRBD2 (7 bases each). The CDR3 covers 17 residues. CDR1 SSHAT and CDR2 FNYEAQ come from the germline V gene (reference sequence).

This sequence joins TRBV7-6 and TRBJ1-5; TRBD1 is a possible D gene (6 bases). Trimming shortened V by 1 base and J by 7 bases, and 17 bases separated the two germline ends. From germline, CDR1 is SGHVS and CDR2 FNYEAQ. The CDR3 length is 16 residues. This CDR3 reads CASSLDTTGRGQPQHF. CDR3 DNA: TGTGCCAGCAGCTTAGATACCACAGGGCGGGGGCAGCCCCAGCATTTT.

This sequence joins TRBV28 and TRBJ2-3, with TRBD2 matching over 12 bases. V gave up 7 bases and J gave up 0 bases; unmatched junction bases: 11. In germline, CDR1 is MDHEN, CDR2 SYDVKM. The CDR3 spans 18 residues. CDR3: CASNLAGGTPASTDTQYF. CDR3 bases: TGTGCCAGCAATCTAGCGGGAGGGACCCCTGCTAGCACAGATACGCAGTATTTT.

J is TRBJ2-2 and V is TRBV5-1, with 16 bases lining up with TRBD2. This CDR3 contains 18 residues. Germline loops: CDR1 SGHRS, CDR2 YFSETQ. The J segment lost 0 bases and the V segment lost 4 bases, leaving 3 bases of the junction unmatched. CDR3 sequence reads: CASSMGLAGGTNTGELFF. The DNA for the CDR3 is TGCGCCAGCAGCATGGGACTAGCGGGAGGGACGAACACCGGGGAGCTGTTTTTT.

V and J are TRBV6-1 and TRBJ2-7; D might be TRBD1 or TRBD2, each matching 5 bases. Germline-derived CDR1 and CDR2 are MNHNS and SASEGT. CDR3 length: 15 amino acids. Trimming pared 5 bases from V and 4 bases from J, leaving 18 bases between. The CDR3 sequence: CASSTNPGPIYEQYF. CDR3 coding DNA: TGTGCCAGCAGTACTAACCCGGGACCGATATACGAGCAGTACTTC.